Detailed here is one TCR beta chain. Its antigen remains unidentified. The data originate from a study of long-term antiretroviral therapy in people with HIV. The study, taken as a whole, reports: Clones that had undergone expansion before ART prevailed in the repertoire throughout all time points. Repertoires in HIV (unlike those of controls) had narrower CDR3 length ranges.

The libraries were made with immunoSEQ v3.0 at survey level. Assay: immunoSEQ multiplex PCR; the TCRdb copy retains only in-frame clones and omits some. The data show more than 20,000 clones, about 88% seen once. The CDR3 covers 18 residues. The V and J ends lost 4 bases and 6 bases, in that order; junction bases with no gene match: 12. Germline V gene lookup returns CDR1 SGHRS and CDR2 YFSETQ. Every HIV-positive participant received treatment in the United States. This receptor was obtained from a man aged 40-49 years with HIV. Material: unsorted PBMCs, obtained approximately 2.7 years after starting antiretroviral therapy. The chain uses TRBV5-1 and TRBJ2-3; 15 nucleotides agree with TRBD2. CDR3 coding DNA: TGCGCCAGCAGCCGAGGACTAGCGGGGGGGTACCCCCCGGATACGCAGTATTTT. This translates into CASSRGLAGGYPPDTQYF.